Listed below are T cell receptor beta chains from one sample, sequenced in a study of blood T cells in healthy people across ages. TCRdb used MiXCR to reprocess the 5' RACE reads, holding one entry per CDR3 protein. The sample carries some 1.5 million distinct CDR3 sequences, about 28% recorded once. Sequencing was done on a sample of blood. Receptors were obtained from a woman in her 30s in good health. Both conserved end residues are part of each CDR3. Fields, in order: D gene, V gene, CDR3 length, J gene, clone size, CDR3 protein, CDR3 DNA. D genes are given only for firm matches. Expanded clones are given a class, and other clones once, few, many or no size at all.

D: .; V: TRBV24-1; length: 15; J: TRBJ1-2; size: many; CDR3: CATSDSSRPGYGYTF; DNA: TGTGCCACCAGTGACAGCAGTCGGCCCGGCTATGGCTACACCTTC
D: TRBD1; V: TRBV5-1; length: 15; J: TRBJ2-7; size: few; CDR3: CASSLPDRGLNEQYF; DNA: TGCGCCAGCAGCTTACCGGACAGGGGGCTCAACGAGCAGTACTTC
D: .; V: TRBV18; length: 13; J: TRBJ2-1; size: .; CDR3: CASSKQVVKEQFF; DNA: TGTGCCAGCTCGAAGCAGGTCGTAAAAGAGCAGTTCTTC
D: TRBD2; V: TRBV3-1; length: 15; J: TRBJ2-7; size: .; CDR3: CASSQELAAAYEQYF; DNA: TGTGCCAGCAGCCAAGAACTAGCGGCTGCCTACGAGCAGTACTTC
D: TRBD2; V: TRBV27; length: 19; J: TRBJ2-5; size: .; CDR3: CASSQTGTLRTSGRYVQYF; DNA: TGTGCCAGCAGTCAGACCGGGACACTTAGGACTAGCGGTAGGTACGTGCAGTACTTC
D: .; V: TRBV15; length: 16; J: TRBJ2-5; size: .; CDR3: CATSRGFGGGRETQYF; DNA: TGTGCCACCAGCAGAGGATTCGGCGGGGGCCGGGAGACCCAGTACTTC
D: .; V: TRBV3-1; length: 13; J: TRBJ2-7; size: .; CDR3: CATQGWQTYEQYF; DNA: TGTGCCACACAGGGTTGGCAGACCTACGAGCAGTACTTC
D: TRBD2; V: TRBV24-1; length: 13; J: TRBJ2-4; size: .; CDR3: CATSAGANNEQYF; DNA: TGTGCCACATCAGCGGGAGCAAACAATGAGCAGTACTTC
D: .; V: TRBV7-9; length: 12; J: TRBJ1-5; size: .; CDR3: CASSPVSQPQHF; DNA: TGTGCCAGCAGCCCGGTTAGCCAGCCCCAGCATTTT
D: .; V: TRBV12-3/TRBV12-4; length: 15; J: TRBJ2-7; size: .; CDR3: CASSPRQRSGYEQYF; DNA: TGTGCCAGCAGTCCCCGCCAAAGATCAGGCTACGAGCAGTACTTC
D: .; V: TRBV21-1; length: 16; J: TRBJ1-2; size: few; CDR3: CASIFRSGQENYGYTF; DNA: TGTGCCAGCATCTTCCGGTCGGGACAGGAGAACTATGGCTACACCTTC
D: .; V: TRBV9; length: 14; J: TRBJ2-1; size: many; CDR3: CASSVVTGSNEQFF; DNA: TGTGCCAGCAGCGTAGTGACAGGTTCCAATGAGCAGTTCTTC
D: TRBD1; V: TRBV10-3; length: 17; J: TRBJ2-3; size: few; CDR3: CAISYPRGQTNTDTQYF; DNA: TGTGCCATCAGCTATCCCCGGGGACAGACTAACACAGATACGCAGTATTTT
D: .; V: TRBV29-1; length: 14; J: TRBJ2-1; size: many; CDR3: CSVEISDSYNEQFF; DNA: TGCAGCGTTGAAATTAGCGACTCCTACAATGAGCAGTTCTTC
D: .; V: TRBV20-1; length: 12; J: TRBJ2-7; size: .; CDR3: CSAAKTANEQYF; DNA: TGCAGTGCCGCTAAGACAGCAAACGAGCAGTACTTC
D: TRBD1; V: TRBV19; length: 15; J: TRBJ1-5; size: few; CDR3: CASSVGQGINQPQHF; DNA: TGTGCCAGTAGTGTGGGACAGGGGATCAATCAGCCCCAGCATTTT
D: .; V: TRBV29-1; length: 16; J: TRBJ2-7; size: many; CDR3: CSVESQGISQPYEQYF; DNA: TGCAGCGTTGAAAGCCAGGGGATCAGTCAACCCTACGAGCAGTACTTC
D: .; V: TRBV29-1; length: 14; J: TRBJ1-6; size: few; CDR3: CSVVSAGNNSPLHF; DNA: TGCAGCGTTGTATCGGCAGGGAACAATTCACCCCTCCACTTT
D: .; V: TRBV20-1; length: 15; J: TRBJ2-7; size: .; CDR3: CSARNPRRDLYEQYF; DNA: TGCAGTGCGAGAAATCCCAGGCGGGACCTCTACGAGCAGTACTTC
D: TRBD2; V: TRBV2; length: 16; J: TRBJ2-5; size: .; CDR3: CASTDLLTSGDETQYF; DNA: TGTGCCAGCACCGACCTTTTGACTAGCGGGGATGAGACCCAGTACTTC
D: TRBD2; V: TRBV7-9; length: 20; J: TRBJ2-1; size: .; CDR3: CASSRGGSGRPGGSYNEQFF; DNA: TGTGCCAGCAGCCGAGGCGGTAGCGGGAGACCCGGTGGCTCCTACAATGAGCAGTTCTTC
D: TRBD1; V: TRBV10-3; length: 11; J: TRBJ1-1; size: .; CDR3: CAIGGQGEAFF; DNA: TGTGCCATCGGGGGACAGGGTGAAGCTTTCTTT
D: .; V: TRBV6-5; length: 14; J: TRBJ2-3; size: many; CDR3: CASRPQGSTDTQYF; DNA: TGTGCCAGCAGGCCGCAGGGTAGCACAGATACGCAGTATTTT
D: .; V: TRBV10-1; length: 13; J: TRBJ2-7; size: few; CDR3: CASSTGPESEQYF; DNA: TGCGCCAGCAGTACGGGACCAGAAAGCGAGCAGTACTTC
D: .; V: TRBV7-9; length: 15; J: TRBJ1-1; size: .; CDR3: CASSSGGVMNTEAFF; DNA: TGTGCCAGCAGCTCCGGCGGGGTAATGAACACTGAAGCTTTCTTT
D: .; V: TRBV12-3/TRBV12-4; length: 13; J: TRBJ1-1; size: once; CDR3: CASTPVLNAEAFF; DNA: TGTGCCAGCACCCCGGTTCTGAACGCTGAAGCTTTCTTT
D: TRBD2; V: TRBV20-1; length: 14; J: TRBJ2-3; size: .; CDR3: CSAGRDYFTDTQYF; DNA: TGCAGTGCTGGCCGGGACTATTTCACAGATACGCAGTATTTT
D: TRBD2; V: TRBV5-5; length: 11; J: TRBJ2-1; size: .; CDR3: CASSRSGKQFF; DNA: TGTGCCAGCAGCCGAAGCGGGAAGCAGTTCTTC
D: .; V: TRBV6-5; length: 14; J: TRBJ2-5; size: .; CDR3: CASRQVPSQETQYF; DNA: TGTGCCAGCAGGCAGGTTCCGAGCCAAGAGACCCAGTACTTC
D: .; V: TRBV29-1; length: 13; J: TRBJ1-5; size: .; CDR3: CSVEESRNQPQHF; DNA: TGCAGCGTTGAAGAGTCCCGCAATCAGCCCCAGCATTTT
D: .; V: TRBV5-1; length: 16; J: TRBJ1-3; size: .; CDR3: CASSLQQILSGNTIYF; DNA: TGCGCCAGCAGCTTGCAGCAGATTCTCTCTGGAAACACCATATATTTT
D: .; V: TRBV9; length: 15; J: TRBJ1-4; size: .; CDR3: CASSPLAGANEKLFF; DNA: TGTGCCAGCAGCCCCCTGGCAGGGGCTAATGAAAAACTTTTTTTT
D: TRBD1; V: TRBV7-8; length: 14; J: TRBJ2-7; size: .; CDR3: CASSLVDRGDEQYF; DNA: TGTGCCAGCAGCTTAGTTGACAGGGGGGACGAGCAGTACTTC
D: .; V: TRBV28; length: 17; J: TRBJ2-7; size: .; CDR3: CASSSMSRGSGGNEQYF; DNA: TGTGCCAGCAGTTCAATGTCGCGGGGATCGGGGGGCAACGAGCAGTACTTC
D: TRBD1; V: TRBV3-1; length: 13; J: TRBJ2-7; size: .; CDR3: CASSQTDRAEQYF; DNA: TGTGCCAGCAGCCAAACCGACAGGGCCGAGCAGTACTTC
D: .; V: TRBV6-5; length: 15; J: TRBJ1-5; size: .; CDR3: CASSPPGGRGQPQHF; DNA: TGTGCCAGCAGTCCTCCGGGGGGGCGGGGTCAGCCCCAGCATTTT
D: .; V: TRBV9; length: 15; J: TRBJ2-3; size: .; CDR3: CASSSRGRSTDTQYF; DNA: TGTGCCAGCAGCTCAAGGGGGAGGAGCACAGATACGCAGTATTTT
D: .; V: TRBV30; length: 14; J: TRBJ2-1; size: few; CDR3: CAWSVGLALNEQFF; DNA: TGTGCCTGGAGTGTGGGGCTAGCGCTCAATGAGCAGTTCTTC
D: .; V: TRBV7-2; length: 17; J: TRBJ2-7; size: few; CDR3: CASSLAVRRGPGNEQYF; DNA: TGTGCCAGCAGCTTAGCGGTGAGGCGGGGCCCGGGAAACGAGCAGTACTTC
D: TRBD2; V: TRBV27; length: 19; J: TRBJ2-3; size: .; CDR3: CASSLSHGLAGRSTDTQYF; DNA: TGTGCCAGCAGTTTATCCCACGGACTAGCGGGACGTAGCACAGATACGCAGTATTTT
D: .; V: TRBV7-8; length: 16; J: TRBJ2-5; size: .; CDR3: CASSLKRLGGKETQYF; DNA: TGTGCCAGCAGCTTAAAACGGCTGGGGGGAAAAGAGACCCAGTACTTC
D: .; V: TRBV20-1; length: 16; J: TRBJ1-6; size: few; CDR3: CSAYLGGSSYNSPLHF; DNA: TGCAGTGCTTACCTCGGGGGCAGCTCCTATAATTCACCCCTCCACTTT
D: .; V: TRBV14; length: 17; J: TRBJ1-2; size: .; CDR3: CASSPATGSERLYGYTF; DNA: TGTGCCAGCAGCCCTGCAACCGGGTCGGAGCGGCTTTATGGCTACACCTTC
D: TRBD2; V: TRBV20-1; length: 15; J: TRBJ2-1; size: .; CDR3: CSQLHPSGGVDEQFF; DNA: TGCAGTCAACTTCACCCTAGCGGGGGTGTTGATGAGCAGTTCTTC
D: .; V: TRBV24-1; length: 15; J: TRBJ2-3; size: .; CDR3: CATSDSGPSTDTQYF; DNA: TGTGCCACCAGTGATTCGGGGCCTAGCACAGATACGCAGTATTTT
D: .; V: TRBV12-5; length: 13; J: TRBJ1-2; size: .; CDR3: CASGLVGSHGYTF; DNA: TGTGCTAGTGGTTTGGTAGGTTCTCATGGCTACACCTTC
D: .; V: TRBV7-9; length: 15; J: TRBJ1-1; size: .; CDR3: CASSPTRGGDTEAFF; DNA: TGTGCCAGCAGCCCTACTCGGGGTGGGGACACTGAAGCTTTCTTT
D: TRBD1; V: TRBV20-1; length: 15; J: TRBJ1-2; size: .; CDR3: CSARGTQGADHGYTF; DNA: TGCAGTGCTAGGGGGACACAGGGGGCTGACCATGGCTACACCTTC
D: .; V: TRBV10-3; length: 13; J: TRBJ1-1; size: .; CDR3: CAIASTLGTEAFF; DNA: TGTGCCATCGCCAGTACCCTGGGGACTGAAGCTTTCTTT
D: .; V: TRBV7-9; length: 15; J: TRBJ1-2; size: .; CDR3: CASSLGQVGDYGYTF; DNA: TGTGCCAGCAGCTTAGGCCAGGTTGGGGACTATGGCTACACCTTC